This T cell receptor (beta chain) was identified during a study of T cell responses to AZD1222 COVID-19 vaccine. Study-level findings and limits: Compared with day 0, the breadth and depth of the Spike-specific TCR repertoire rose significantly after two doses of AZD1222. Of the AZD1222 recipients, only six were seropositive at baseline.

This clone came up a few times. Its matching antigen is unknown. TCRdb's table, derived via immunoSEQ multiplex PCR, lists solely in-frame clones and lacks some. Counted here are approximately 180,000 clones, more than 90% occurring once; the ten biggest clones make up 3.6%. This CDR3 is 15 amino acids long. The J segment lost 7 bases and the V segment lost 0 bases, leaving 5 bases of the junction unmatched. CDR1 is SGHAT and CDR2 is FQNNGV in the germline V gene. The receptor was derived from an adult who received the MenACWY meningococcal vaccine as a control. This sequence joins TRBV11-2 and TRBJ1-4; 7 nucleotides match TRBD1. This material consisted of peripheral blood, taken 28 days after the second dose of the MenACWY control vaccine. CDR3 nucleotides: TGTGCCAGCAGCTTAGATAGCAGGGGGATTGAAAAACTGTTTTTT. Its translation is CASSLDSRGIEKLFF.